The 8 T cell receptor beta chains in this list originate from one sample, sequenced in a study of cytomegalovirus exposure and HLA in healthy donors. With 60 Vbeta and 13 Jbeta primers, the PCR was carried out. Libraries were prepared by immunoSEQ multiplex PCR; TCRdb keeps only in-frame clonotypes and omits some of them. The table has more than 150,000 clones, 70% to 80% seen once. Sequenced sample: PBMCs. The receptors originated from a man between 18 and 35 years old in good health and CMV-seronegative.

On this clone: The junction does not match germline at one end; this may be a read error. The chain is built from TRBV25-1 and TRBJ1-2; the match to TRBD1 covers 7 bases. This CDR3 region has 13 residues. Germline values: CDR1 MGHDK, CDR2 SYGVNS. The CDR3 loop reads CASSKYEQGGYTF. In DNA form, the CDR3 reads TGTGCCAGCAGTAAATACGAACAGGGGGGCTACACCTTC.

V is TRBV4-3 and J is TRBJ1-1, with a possible D match to TRBD1 (6 bases). V shed 1 base and J shed 2 bases, with 11 bases lying between them. The CDR3 runs 15 residues. Germline assignment: CDR1 LGHNA and CDR2 YSLEER. CDR3: CASSQGSGHNTEAFF. CDR3 bases: TGCGCCAGCAGCCAAGGTTCGGGACACAACACTGAAGCTTTCTTT.

The V call is TRBV7-9, the J call TRBJ1-2; 8 bases agree with TRBD1. The CDR3 consists of 15 residues. Germline values: CDR1 SEHNR, CDR2 FQNEAQ (reference sequence). J gave up 8 bases and V 0 bases, and 8 bases lay outside the gene matches. CDR3 sequence: CASSLATGTGRGYTF. The CDR3 region has the DNA TGTGCCAGCAGCTTAGCCACCGGGACAGGAAGAGGCTACACCTTC.

The chain joins TRBV5-6 to TRBJ1-2; TRBD1 aligns across 8 bases. Germline V CDR1 and CDR2: SGHDT, YYEEEE. The CDR3 spans 16 residues. V shed 4 bases and J 3 bases; nucleotides not matched to a gene: 11. The CDR3 protein is CASSVGQGDSYYGYTF. CDR3 nucleotides: TGTGCCAGCAGCGTAGGACAGGGAGACTCGTACTATGGCTACACCTTC.

The chain combines TRBV12-1 with TRBJ2-3; TRBD2 was called by the table and not checked on the DNA. TRBV12-1 is a recognized pseudogene. This CDR3 has 13 amino acids. The CDR3 sequence is CAGGLGLTDTQYF. The CDR3 DNA follows: TGTGCCGGCGGGCTAGGGTTAACAGATACGCAGTATTTT.

V usage is TRBV19 and J usage is TRBJ2-3; 9 nucleotides line up with TRBD2. Trimming cost V 8 bases and J 2 bases; bases outside gene matches: 5. Germline CDR1 LNHDA, CDR2 SQIVND (reference sequence). CDR3 size: 14 residues. The DNA for the CDR3 is TGTGCCAGTGCAAAGCGGGGGGCCACAGATACGCAGTATTTT. Its protein product is CASAKRGATDTQYF.

This clone occurred a few times. This chain uses TRBV11-2 with TRBJ1-2; D unresolved. The V end was cut by 5 bases, the J end by 7 bases, with 11 bases between. Germline V CDR1 and CDR2: SGHAT, FQNNGV. The CDR3 totals 12 residues. DNA of the CDR3: TGTGCCAGCAGCCACCGCTTCGGTGGCTACACCTTC. This sequence encodes CASSHRFGGYTF.

For this clone: One junction end disagrees with the germline gene, perhaps due to a read error. The chain uses TRBV7-9 and TRBJ1-1, with D hard to call. The CDR3 extends over 11 amino acids. Germline-derived CDR1 and CDR2 are SEHNR and FQNEAQ (reference sequence). The CDR3, as DNA: TGTGCCAGCAGCTTAGACACGGAAGCTTTCTTT. It translates to CASSLDTEAFF.